Shown below are 32 T cell receptor beta chains from a single sample sequenced in a study of blood T cell repertoires in COVID-19. Sequencing was performed with immunoSEQ multiplex PCR; in TCRdb, only in-frame clones are kept and a portion is missing. This table has 75,000 to 90,000 clones, around 92% appearing once. Material for sequencing was peripheral blood. All receptors derive from a woman aged 45-65 years in a cohort sampled during active COVID-19.

This chain joins TRBV11-2 and TRBJ2-3; 10 bases fit TRBD2. V lost 1 base to trimming and J lost 2 bases; unmatched junction nucleotides: 3. The CDR3 runs 16 residues. From germline, CDR1 is SGHAT and CDR2 FQNNGV. CDR3 DNA: TGTGCCAGCAGCTTAGGGACTAGCGGACCCACAGATACGCAGTATTTT. Amino acid sequence: CASSLGTSGPTDTQYF.

Here the CDR3 DNA reads TGCAGTGTCAGTGGGAGATACGAGCAGTACTTC. It translates to CSVSGRYEQYF. The chain couples TRBV20-1 to TRBJ2-7, with D maybe TRBD2 (5 bases). This CDR3 has 11 amino acids. V lost 7 bases, J lost 4 bases, and 11 bases lay in between. Germline CDR1 reads DFQATT; CDR2 reads SNEGSKA (reference sequence).

The V and J genes are TRBV19 and TRBJ1-5; perhaps TRBD1 as D (6 bases). The ends were cut back, 7 bases at V and 0 bases at J, with 13 bases in the middle. The CDR3 has 15 residues. Germline-derived CDR1 and CDR2 are LNHDA and SQIVND (reference sequence). The CDR3 sequence: CASKLEGVSNQPQHF. CDR3 bases: TGTGCCAGTAAGCTCGAGGGGGTTAGCAATCAGCCCCAGCATTTT.

The chain recombines TRBV7-8 with TRBJ1-1; D is ambiguous. Per the germline V gene, CDR1 is SGHVS and CDR2 is FQNEAQ. The V end was cut by 1 base, the J end by 1 base, with 7 bases between. The CDR3 covers 14 residues. The CDR3 is CASSLGGRNTEAFF. CDR3 bases: TGTGCCAGCAGCTTAGGTGGCAGGAACACTGAAGCTTTCTTT.

V and J are TRBV11-1 and TRBJ1-2; perhaps TRBD1 as D (5 bases). Per the germline V gene, CDR1 is SGHAT and CDR2 is FQDESV (reference sequence). The CDR3 spans 13 residues. V lost 3 bases to trimming and J lost 7 bases, with 12 bases between them. The CDR3 bases are TGTGCCAGCAGCTTCACAGGAGACCGTGGCTACACCTTC. Its translation is CASSFTGDRGYTF.

This rearrangement joins TRBV15 to TRBJ1-2, with 7 bases matching TRBD1. The CDR3 runs 14 residues. From germline, CDR1 is LNHNV and CDR2 YYDKDF (reference sequence). The V gene end was trimmed by 5 bases and the J gene end by 4 bases; junction bases not matched to a gene: 7. In nucleotides, the CDR3 is TGTGCCACCAGCCCTGATGCAGGGGGCTATGGCTACACCTTC. Encoded protein: CATSPDAGGYGYTF.

The chain links TRBV11-2 to TRBJ2-1; TRBD2 is a possible D gene (6 bases). CDR3 length equals 16 residues. The germline V and J ends were trimmed by 1 base and 0 bases, with 10 bases remaining between them. Germline loops: CDR1 SGHAT, CDR2 FQNNGV. CDR3 loop: CASSLARESSYNEQFF. The CDR3 DNA sequence: TGTGCCAGCAGCTTAGCTCGGGAGAGCTCCTACAATGAGCAGTTCTTC. Using reference TRBV11-2 and TRBJ2-1 for the parts outside the CDR3, the full variable domain is EAGVAQSPRYKIIEKRQSVAFWCNPISGHATLYWYQQILGQGPKLLIQFQNNGVVDDSQLPKDRFSAERLKGVDSTLKIQPAKLEDSAVYLCASSLARESSYNEQFFGPGTRLTVL.

The chain has TRBV3-1 (or the pseudogene TRBV3-2) and TRBJ2-1, with 7 nucleotides matching TRBD2. This CDR3 spans 13 amino acids. Looked up from germline, CDR1 is LGHDT and CDR2 is YNNKEL (reference sequence). V shed 4 bases, J shed 6 bases, and the junction held 3 bases outside the gene matches. The CDR3 loop reads CASSPGGGNEQFF. The CDR3 coding sequence is TGTGCCAGCAGCCCTGGGGGGGGCAATGAGCAGTTCTTC.

The chain recombines TRBV5-1 with TRBJ1-1; 9 bases are shared with TRBD1. V lost 4 bases, J lost 1 base, and 20 bases stayed unmatched. Germline V gene sequence: CDR1 SGHRS, CDR2 YFSETQ. The CDR3 consists of 20 residues. The CDR3 bases are TGCGCCAGCAGCCCGACCCCCGCCCCGGGACAGGGTATGTCGAACACTGAAGCTTTCTTT. Amino acids: CASSPTPAPGQGMSNTEAFF.

The chain couples TRBV3-1 (or the pseudogene TRBV3-2) to TRBJ2-5, with a possible D match to TRBD1 (6 bases). CDR1 and CDR2 from the germline V gene are LGHDT and YNNKEL (reference sequence). The CDR3 has 15 amino acids. V was shortened by 1 base and J by 1 base, with 10 bases between the two germline ends. CDR3 in amino acids: CASSQGAGVQETQYF. CDR3 in DNA: TGTGCCAGCAGCCAAGGGGCAGGGGTCCAAGAGACCCAGTACTTC.

This clone has only one observation. The chain recombines TRBV5-6 with TRBJ2-7, with 9 bases fitting TRBD1. The J segment lost 3 bases and the V segment lost 1 base, leaving 5 bases of the junction unmatched. This CDR3 spans 15 amino acids. Germline CDR1 SGHDT, CDR2 YYEEEE. This CDR3 is CASSLISGQGYEQYF. The CDR3 nucleotides are TGTGCCAGCAGCTTGATCTCGGGACAGGGCTACGAGCAGTACTTC.

The V call is TRBV5-4, the J call TRBJ2-7; 15 bases map to TRBD2. The CDR3 covers 17 residues. Losses at the gene ends were 4 bases for V and 1 base for J; bases not matched to a gene: 6. The germline V gene encodes CDR1 SGHNT and CDR2 YYREEE (reference sequence). The CDR3 sequence: CASSGRTSGGASYEQYF. The CDR3 region has the DNA TGTGCCAGCAGCGGAAGGACTAGCGGGGGGGCATCCTACGAGCAGTACTTC.

V and J are TRBV7-9 and TRBJ2-5; 7 nucleotides line up with TRBD2. Trimming at V came to 1 base and at J to 5 bases, leaving 10 bases not matched to a gene. Looked up from germline, CDR1 is SEHNR and CDR2 is FQNEAQ (reference sequence). CDR3 length: 16 residues. CDR3 in DNA: TGTGCCAGCAGCTTAGGGGGGGGTCCAAGTACGGAGACCCAGTACTTC. Translation: CASSLGGGPSTETQYF.

The chain uses TRBV3-1 (or the pseudogene TRBV3-2) and TRBJ1-2; 9 nucleotides match TRBD1. This CDR3 is built from 19 residues. V dropped 3 bases and J dropped 2; count of bases not matched to a gene: 16. Looked up from germline, CDR1 is LGHDT and CDR2 is YNNKEL (reference sequence). CDR3 in amino acids: CASSQDRDRVRWENYGYTF. DNA for the CDR3: TGTGCCAGCAGCCAGGACCGGGACAGGGTGAGATGGGAAAACTATGGCTACACCTTC.

This chain links TRBV13 with TRBJ2-7; D perhaps matches TRBD2 (5 bases). The CDR3 is made up of 13 amino acids. In germline, CDR1 is PRHDT, CDR2 FYEKMQ (reference sequence). Trimming cost V 1 base and J 3 bases, with 7 bases left between them. This chain's CDR3 is CASSLARGYEQYF. In nucleotides, the CDR3 is TGTGCCAGCAGCTTAGCCCGGGGCTACGAGCAGTACTTC.

The sample holds one count of this clone. The CDR3 loop is CAIRLSTGTPGANVLTF. CDR3 nucleotide sequence: TGTGCCATCAGGCTATCGACAGGGACCCCTGGGGCCAACGTCCTGACTTTC. The chain combines TRBV10-3 with TRBJ2-6; 7 bases agree with TRBD1. V was pared by 6 bases and J by 2 bases, with 10 bases of the junction left unmatched. In germline, CDR1 is ENHRY, CDR2 SYGVKD. This CDR3 is 17 amino acids long.

The rearrangement joins TRBV13 to TRBJ1-6, with 9 bases lining up with TRBD1. From germline, CDR1 is PRHDT and CDR2 FYEKMQ (reference sequence). The J segment lost 10 bases and the V segment lost 7 bases, leaving 8 bases of the junction unmatched. The CDR3 contains 14 residues. CDR3 residues: CASTPGQGGSPLHF. As DNA, the CDR3 is TGTGCCAGCACCCCGGGACAGGGAGGATCACCCCTCCACTTT.

In its sample, this clone was seen once. The CDR3 region has the DNA TGTGCCAGCAGCCAATCTCTTGAGCAGTTCTTC. It encodes CASSQSLEQFF. The J gene is TRBJ2-1, the V gene TRBV3-1 (or the pseudogene TRBV3-2); D ambiguous. Germline values: CDR1 LGHDT, CDR2 YNNKEL (reference sequence). This CDR3 region has 11 residues. With 2 bases removed from V and 9 bases from J, the gap between germline ends came to 5 bases.

The V and J genes are TRBV24-1 and TRBJ2-2; 8 bases are shared with TRBD1. The V and J ends lost 3 bases and 1 base, in that order; junction bases with no gene match: 15. The CDR3 is made up of 20 amino acids. The V gene's germline CDR1 is KGHDR and CDR2 SFDVKD. The CDR3 loop is CATSDPRTGTTGRNTGELFF. The CDR3 coding sequence is TGTGCCACCAGTGATCCGAGGACAGGGACGACGGGCCGGAACACCGGGGAGCTGTTTTTT.

V usage is TRBV5-1 and J usage is TRBJ1-2; 9 nucleotides align to TRBD1. The junction had 10 bases not matched to a gene; V was cut back by 5 bases and J by 5 bases. The CDR3 sequence is 15 residues long. Germline V lookup: CDR1 SGHRS, CDR2 YFSETQ. This chain's CDR3 is CASRSDRGYKYGYTF. CDR3 sequence (DNA): TGCGCCAGCAGGAGCGACAGGGGGTATAAATATGGCTACACCTTC.

This clone was counted once. The V and J genes are TRBV5-1 and TRBJ2-7, with D possibly being TRBD1 (5 bases). V lost 0 bases to trimming and J lost 3 bases, with 7 bases between them. There are 13 residues in the CDR3. The germline V gene encodes CDR1 SGHRS and CDR2 YFSETQ. CDR3 in DNA: TGCGCCAGCAGCTTGGTTCAGGGCTACGAGCAGTACTTC. Residues: CASSLVQGYEQYF. Full variable domain (rest looked up from reference TRBV5-1 and TRBJ2-7): KAGVTQTPRYLIKTRGQQVTLSCSPISGHRSVSWYQQTPGQGLQFLFEYFSETQRNKGNFPGRFSGRQFSNSRSEMNVSTLELGDSALYLCASSLVQGYEQYFGPGTRLTVT.

The chain is built from TRBV9 and TRBJ2-2; the D gene is possibly TRBD2 (6 bases). Trimming took 7 bases from V and 3 from J, leaving 16 bases between them. The CDR3 runs 15 residues. Germline V gene lookup returns CDR1 SGDLS and CDR2 YYNGEE. The CDR3 DNA sequence: TGTGCCAGCTCCTTAGCTAGCGACTACACCGGGGAGCTGTTTTTT. Translated, it gives CASSLASDYTGELFF. Filled out from reference TRBV9 and TRBJ2-2, the complete variable domain reads DSGVTQTPKHLITATGQRVTLRCSPRSGDLSVYWYQQSLDQGLQFLIQYYNGEERAKGNILERFSAQQFPDLHSELNLSSLELGDSALYFCASSLASDYTGELFFGEGSRLTVL.

This clone was seen once. The rearrangement joins TRBV3-1 (or the pseudogene TRBV3-2) to TRBJ2-2, with 14 positions matching TRBD2. The length of the CDR3 is 18 residues. Trimming cost V 3 bases and J 8 bases; bases outside gene matches: 11. Germline loops: CDR1 LGHDT, CDR2 YNNKEL (reference sequence). The CDR3: CASSHRLAGGPSGGELFF. CDR3 coding DNA: TGTGCCAGCAGCCACCGACTAGCGGGGGGGCCATCAGGTGGGGAGCTGTTTTTT.

This chain uses TRBV4-2 with TRBJ2-5, with a tentative D call TRBD2 (5 bases). The germline gives CDR1 LGHNA, CDR2 YNFKEQ. CDR3 size: 15 residues. The V gene lost 0 bases and the J gene lost 7 bases, with 15 bases spanning the gap. In DNA, the CDR3 is TGTGCCAGCAGCCAAGATCGGAGAGGGTCCGGGACCCAGTACTTC. Residues: CASSQDRRGSGTQYF.

The gene calls are TRBV11-3 and TRBJ1-1; the match to TRBD1 covers 7 bases. CDR3 length equals 13 residues. Germline-derived CDR1 and CDR2 are SGHNT and YENEEA. Trimming removed 4 bases from V and 11 bases from J; junction bases left unmatched: 10. The CDR3 reads CASSSSGGIVAFF. The DNA of the CDR3 is TGTGCCAGCAGCTCATCAGGGGGAATAGTGGCTTTCTTT.

This sequence joins TRBV27 and TRBJ1-1; D perhaps matches TRBD1 (5 bases). CDR3 size: 13 residues. Germline V gene lookup returns CDR1 MNHEY and CDR2 SMNVEV (reference sequence). V was clipped by 3 bases and J by 1 base, with 6 bases between them. The CDR3 protein is CASSLDKNTEAFF. In DNA, the CDR3 is TGTGCCAGCAGTTTGGACAAGAACACTGAAGCTTTCTTT.

The chain is built from TRBV28 and TRBJ2-1; TRBD2 matches 7 bases. CDR1 is MDHEN, CDR2 SYDVKM, per germline. V trimming: 5 bases; J trimming: 1 base; junction bases outside the gene matches: 2. The CDR3 is 14 residues long. Written as DNA, the CDR3 is TGTGCCAGCAGTGGGCGGGAGTCCTACAATGAGCAGTTCTTC. Translated, it gives CASSGRESYNEQFF.

The chain uses TRBV5-1 and TRBJ1-4; tentatively, D is TRBD1 (6 bases). Germline CDR1 and CDR2: SGHRS and YFSETQ. This CDR3 region has 14 residues. Trimming removed 4 bases from V and 7 bases from J, with 14 bases in between. The CDR3 region has the DNA TGCGCCAGCAGCCAGGGGACCACGGGTGAAAAACTGTTTTTT. It is translated as CASSQGTTGEKLFF.

This rearrangement joins TRBV19 to TRBJ1-5, with a weak D call TRBD1 (5 bases). Germline CDR1 LNHDA, CDR2 SQIVND (reference sequence). The CDR3 has 15 amino acids. The ends were cut back, 8 bases at V and 6 bases at J, with 20 bases in the middle. The DNA for the CDR3 is TGTGCCAGTCTAACGGGGGGGTCGGTGGGTCAGCCCCAGCATTTT. As protein: CASLTGGSVGQPQHF.

This clone was seen only once. The V and J genes are TRBV5-8 and TRBJ1-2; perhaps TRBD1 as D (5 bases). CDR3 length equals 17 residues. From germline, CDR1 is SGHTS and CDR2 YDEGEE. Trimming cost V 0 bases and J 4 bases, with 19 bases left between them. In nucleotides, the CDR3 is TGTGCCAGCAGCTTGGATCTGTCGGACACCAGTCTCTATGGCTACACCTTC. Translated, it gives CASSLDLSDTSLYGYTF. The full variable domain, with the rest looked up from reference TRBV5-8 and TRBJ1-2, is EAGVTQSPTHLIKTRGQQATLRCSPISGHTSVYWYQQALGLGLQFLLWYDEGEERNRGNFPPRFSGRQFPNYSSELNVNALELEDSALYLCASSLDLSDTSLYGYTFGSGTRLTVV.

The V gene is TRBV6-2 or TRBV6-3, the J gene TRBJ1-2, with a tentative D call TRBD1 (6 bases). The CDR3 runs to 16 residues. CDR1 is MNHEY and CDR2 is SVGEGT in the germline V gene. V lost 4 bases and J 7 bases, leaving 22 bases between the germline ends. CDR3 protein: CASSSGPSNRAGGYTF. DNA for the CDR3: TGTGCCAGCAGTTCCGGACCCTCTAACAGGGCCGGTGGCTACACCTTC.

The chain uses TRBV5-4 and TRBJ1-1; D ambiguous. The CDR3 totals 14 residues. The germline CDR1 and CDR2 sequences are SGHNT and YYREEE (reference sequence). The V gene lost 0 bases and the J gene lost 0 bases, with 6 bases spanning the gap. In DNA, the CDR3 is TGTGCCAGCAGCTTGGGGGGAGTGAACACTGAAGCTTTCTTT. Protein sequence: CASSLGGVNTEAFF.